This TCR beta chain was found in a study of cytomegalovirus exposure and HLA in healthy donors. Notes on the study in general: Published work reported that the classifier diagnosed cytomegalovirus status with high specificity and sensitivity.

The protocol was immunoSEQ multiplex PCR, while the TCRdb copy is restricted to in-frame clones and leaves out a portion. Of some 98,000 clones listed, approximately 90% are singletons. Germline loops: CDR1 SGHTS, CDR2 YDEGEE. The length of the CDR3 is 14 residues. The V gene lost 4 bases and the J gene lost 4 bases, with 11 bases spanning the gap. Concerning this clone itself: What it binds is not known.

This receptor was identified in a woman aged 25 to 45 in good health and CMV-seronegative. The sample taken for sequencing was PBMCs. The J gene is TRBJ1-4, the V gene TRBV5-8; weak D call: TRBD1 (6 bases). The CDR3 region is CASSLDSYNEKLFF. The CDR3 region has the DNA TGTGCCAGCAGCCTGGACAGTTATAATGAAAAACTGTTTTTT.